This T cell receptor (beta chain) stems from a study of cytomegalovirus exposure and HLA in healthy donors. After removal of 0 bases from V and 4 bases from J, the junction contained 3 bases not matched to a gene. Germline-derived CDR1 and CDR2 are MNHEY and SVGAGI. The CDR3 sequence is 16 residues long. Nominally healthy donors provided the samples, though records likely missed some immune exposures. PCR used 60 Vbeta primers and 13 Jbeta primers. The method was immunoSEQ multiplex PCR; TCRdb's version includes in-frame clones alone and lacks a portion of them. The repertoire includes about 40,000 clones, approximately 75% of them detected once, and 3% to 4.5% sits in the top ten.

Material: PBMCs. V usage is TRBV6-5 and J usage is TRBJ2-2; 9 nucleotides line up with TRBD2. This receptor was taken from a man between 40 and 49 years old in good health and CMV-seronegative. CDR3 sequence (DNA): TGTGCCAGCAGTTACTCTTTTAGCGGGGGCACCGGGGAGCTGTTTTTT. Amino acid sequence: CASSYSFSGGTGELFF.